This TCR beta chain was recovered during a study of Ad26.COV2.S vaccination and SARS-CoV-2 variants. General study findings and limits: Breadth, reportedly substantial, characterized the spike-specific CD8+ and CD4+ T cell responses after vaccination.

This clone has more than one count but fewer than ten. Its specificity is not known. Treatment defined: some 20 received Ad26.COV2.S at low or high dose, single or two shots; 5 received placebo; per-sample allocation not given. The samples date from day 63 after the first vaccine or placebo injection. It was Wuhan-strain SARS-CoV-2 spike that the Ad26 vaccine vector expressed. Libraries were prepared by immunoSEQ multiplex PCR; TCRdb keeps only in-frame clonotypes and omits some of them. The repertoire holds more than 350,000 clones, 75% to 95% seen once, with roughly an eighth in the top ten. This clonotype originated in a person between 18 and 59 years old who received the Ad26.COV2.S COVID-19 vaccine or a placebo. The sequencing used peripheral blood, collected in a trial of Ad26.COV2.S vaccine versus placebo.

CDR3 protein: CASSLGPGELFF. The CDR3 bases are TGTGCCAGCAGCTTAGGGCCCGGGGAGCTGTTTTTT. The chain couples TRBV11-2 to TRBJ2-2; D call uncertain. The CDR3 contains 12 residues. Germline CDR1 SGHAT, CDR2 FQNNGV. The V end was cut by 1 base, the J end by 6 bases, with 3 bases between.